This T cell receptor beta chain was sequenced during a study of shared clonotypes between healthy human individuals. CDR1 and CDR2 (germline): LNHDA, SQIVND (reference sequence). V lost 5 bases to trimming and J lost 3 bases, with 19 bases between them. The CDR3 extends over 16 amino acids. For each subset, genomic DNA was distributed in equal portions over several immunoSEQ plates. Only in-frame clones appear in the TCRdb table, and some are missing; sequencing was by immunoSEQ multiplex PCR. The sample has approximately 2,000,000 clones; under 95% are singletons. The sequenced sample was naive CD4+ T cells from PBMCs. Subset specified: CD45RA+ positively selected. The TCR comes from a man between 18 and 29 years old in good health. Some clones in this sample may be carry-over from other donors' samples. The V gene is TRBV19, the J gene TRBJ1-1; D is ambiguous. The CDR3 reads CASSPLFQPMDTEAFF. In DNA form, the CDR3 reads TGTGCCAGTAGTCCCCTATTTCAGCCAATGGACACTGAAGCTTTCTTT.